A selection of T cell receptor beta chains follows, all from one sample in a study of cytomegalovirus exposure and HLA in healthy donors. Generated by immunoSEQ multiplex PCR, the TCRdb table keeps only in-frame clones and is missing some. The data show about 140,000 clones, around 77% seen once. Sequencing used PBMCs. Receptors were obtained from a man aged 25-45 years in good health and CMV-seronegative. Both conserved end residues are part of each CDR3. The D gene is left open where the match is weak. For some rows the clone size is stated as once, few or many, or as a class when expanded; others skip it.

D gene	clone size	J gene	V gene	CDR3 protein	CDR3 DNA
TRBD1	once	TRBJ1-4	TRBV4-1	CASSLRRTGQGLANEKLFF	TGCGCCAGCAGCCTCCGAAGGACGGGACAGGGTTTAGCTAATGAAAAACTGTTTTTT
TRBD1	few	TRBJ2-7	TRBV5-1	CASSLMGQVYEQYF	TGCGCCAGCAGCCTAATGGGACAGGTCTACGAGCAGTACTTC
TRBD2	NA	TRBJ2-7	TRBV11-2	CASSLSSGTSYEQYF	TGTGCCAGCAGCCTCTCGTCCGGGACTAGCTACGAGCAGTACTTC
TRBD1	NA	TRBJ2-4	TRBV6-1	CASSEAPGQGKNIQYF	TGTGCCAGCAGTGAAGCCCCGGGACAGGGCAAAAACATTCAGTACTTC
TRBD1	NA	TRBJ1-2	TRBV5-4	CASSSGGRTGANYGYTF	TGTGCCAGCAGCTCGGGGGGGAGGACAGGAGCTAACTATGGCTACACCTTC
TRBD1	NA	TRBJ2-3	TRBV6-5	CASSYSPGQGTDTQYF	TGTGCCAGCAGTTACTCGCCGGGACAGGGGACAGATACGCAGTATTTT
TRBD2	NA	TRBJ2-1	TRBV2	CASSESGRSTGEQFF	TGTGCCAGCAGTGAAAGCGGGAGGTCTACAGGTGAGCAGTTCTTC
NA	few	TRBJ1-3	TRBV6-4	CASSETEGNTIYF	TGTGCCAGCAGTGAGACAGAAGGAAACACCATATATTTT
NA	few	TRBJ1-1	TRBV19	CASSIAVNTEAFF	TGTGCCAGTAGTATAGCAGTGAACACTGAAGCTTTCTTT
TRBD2	few	TRBJ2-3	TRBV7-6	CASSLTGLAGLGDTQYF	TGTGCCAGCAGCCTCACAGGACTAGCGGGATTGGGAGATACGCAGTATTTT
TRBD1	NA	TRBJ2-1	TRBV6-5	CASSWTGDYNEQFF	TGTGCCAGCAGTTGGACAGGGGACTACAATGAGCAGTTCTTC
NA	NA	TRBJ1-5	TRBV28	CASRSGGAGQPQHF	TGTGCCAGCAGAAGTGGGGGCGCGGGTCAGCCCCAGCATTTT
TRBD2	once	TRBJ2-7	TRBV4-1	CASSQAEAGGLYEQYF	TGCGCCAGCAGCCAAGCCGAAGCGGGAGGGCTATACGAGCAGTACTTC
NA	NA	TRBJ1-4	TRBV11-2	CASSLAFRATNEKLFF	TGTGCCAGCAGCTTAGCCTTCAGGGCAACTAATGAAAAACTGTTTTTT
TRBD2	NA	TRBJ2-3	TRBV5-4	CASSLRLAGDRTDTQYF	TGTGCCAGCAGCCTGCGACTAGCGGGAGATCGTACAGATACGCAGTATTTT
TRBD2	NA	TRBJ2-7	TRBV6-5	CASSYSLRAGVYEQYF	TGTGCCAGCAGTTACTCGCTCCGAGCGGGGGTTTACGAGCAGTACTTC
NA	NA	TRBJ2-3	TRBV6-5	CASSLGQGTDTQYF	TGTGCCAGCAGCCTCGGACAAGGCACAGATACGCAGTATTTT
TRBD1	NA	TRBJ1-5	TRBV6-1	CASSESRQGNQPQHF	TGTGCCAGCAGTGAGAGTCGACAGGGGAATCAGCCCCAGCATTTT
NA	NA	TRBJ2-1	TRBV7-9	CASSRQDNEQFF	TGTGCCAGCAGCCGACAAGACAATGAGCAGTTCTTC
TRBD1	NA	TRBJ1-4	TRBV30	CAWSWTGPLEKLFF	TGTGCCTGGAGTTGGACAGGGCCTCTCGAAAAACTGTTTTTT
NA	NA	TRBJ2-7	TRBV27	CASRQRLGKILYEQYF	TGTGCCAGCAGACAACGCCTTGGTAAAATTCTCTACGAGCAGTACTTC
TRBD2	NA	TRBJ2-5	TRBV5-1	CASSISGSGETQYF	TGCGCCAGCAGCATTAGCGGGAGTGGGGAGACCCAGTACTTC
NA	NA	TRBJ2-7	TRBV5-1	CASSSQTASYEQYF	TGCGCCAGCAGCTCGCAGACAGCTTCTTACGAGCAGTACTTC
TRBD1	few	TRBJ1-5	TRBV2	CASSVDRTLGNQPQHF	TGTGCCAGCAGTGTGGACAGGACCCTGGGAAATCAGCCCCAGCATTTT
NA	NA	TRBJ2-1	TRBV29-1	CSVEGRRYNEQFF	TGCAGCGTTGAGGGCAGGAGGTACAATGAGCAGTTCTTC
NA	NA	TRBJ2-5	TRBV7-3	CASSLGGRETQYF	TGTGCCAGCAGCTTAGGGGGCAGAGAGACCCAGTACTTC
NA	NA	TRBJ2-1	TRBV11-3	CASSLWGDPSYNEQFF	TGTGCCAGCAGCTTATGGGGCGATCCCTCCTACAATGAGCAGTTCTTC
NA	NA	TRBJ2-3	TRBV7-2	CASSPGGISTDTQYF	TGTGCCAGCAGCCCAGGCGGGATTAGCACAGATACGCAGTATTTT
TRBD2	NA	TRBJ2-3	TRBV27	CASSLTSGSGIDTQYF	TGTGCCAGCAGTTTGACTAGCGGGAGTGGAATAGATACGCAGTATTTT
TRBD2	NA	TRBJ2-3	TRBV6-1	CASSELGGTGTDTQYF	TGTGCCAGCAGTGAATTGGGGGGGACCGGCACAGATACGCAGTATTTT
NA	NA	TRBJ1-2	TRBV5-6	CASRLTGPYYGYTF	TGTGCCAGCAGACTAACAGGACCTTACTATGGCTACACCTTC
TRBD1	once	TRBJ1-2	TRBV28	CASSDYRGYGYTF	TGTGCCAGCAGTGATTACAGGGGCTATGGCTACACCTTC
TRBD1	NA	TRBJ1-2	TRBV19	CASSAWDSKDYGYTF	TGTGCCAGTAGTGCCTGGGACAGCAAGGACTATGGCTACACCTTC
TRBD1	NA	TRBJ1-5	TRBV19	CASSPGQGSQPQHF	TGTGCCAGTAGTCCGGGACAGGGGAGCCAGCCCCAGCATTTT
TRBD2	NA	TRBJ2-2	TRBV11-1	CASSRRLAGVNTGELFF	TGTGCCAGCAGCCGGCGACTAGCGGGAGTGAACACCGGGGAGCTGTTTTTT
NA	NA	TRBJ2-7	TRBV29-1	CSVEGQGQSEQYF	TGCAGCGTTGAAGGGCAGGGGCAAAGCGAGCAGTACTTC
TRBD1	NA	TRBJ1-4	TRBV7-8	CASSLVAWTGWGEKLFF	TGTGCCAGCAGCTTAGTAGCGTGGACAGGGTGGGGGGAAAAACTGTTTTTT
NA	few	TRBJ1-1	TRBV2	CASRQDLNTEAFF	TGTGCCAGCAGGCAAGACTTGAACACTGAAGCTTTCTTT
TRBD1	few	TRBJ1-1	TRBV2	CASSEGDRFFTEAFF	TGTGCCAGCAGCGAAGGGGACAGGTTTTTTACTGAAGCTTTCTTT
TRBD1	NA	TRBJ2-7	TRBV16	CASSPPGQGGSEQYF	TGTGCCAGCAGCCCTCCGGGACAGGGAGGGTCCGAGCAGTACTTC
NA	NA	TRBJ1-1	TRBV12-5	CASGLWDGSTEAFF	TGTGCTAGTGGTTTGTGGGACGGGAGCACTGAAGCTTTCTTT
TRBD1	NA	TRBJ2-3	TRBV15	CATSPRAGQGADTQYF	TGTGCCACCAGCCCTCGTGCCGGACAGGGGGCAGATACGCAGTATTTT
TRBD2	NA	TRBJ2-2	TRBV2	CASRGLAGRGGELFF	TGTGCCAGCAGGGGACTAGCGGGAAGGGGCGGGGAGCTGTTTTTT
TRBD1	NA	TRBJ1-5	TRBV4-1	CASSQLTGERRQPQHF	TGCGCCAGCAGCCAATTGACAGGGGAAAGGAGGCAGCCCCAGCATTTT
TRBD1	NA	TRBJ1-5	TRBV18	CASSQGQGAGSNQPQHF	TGTGCCAGCTCACAGGGACAGGGGGCAGGGAGCAATCAGCCCCAGCATTTT
TRBD2	NA	TRBJ2-7	TRBV4-1	CASSETSGTYEQYF	TGCGCCAGCAGTGAGACTAGCGGAACCTACGAGCAGTACTTC
NA	NA	TRBJ2-5	TRBV5-1	CASSLQGTETQYF	TGCGCCAGCAGCTTGCAGGGGACGGAGACCCAGTACTTC
TRBD2	NA	TRBJ2-4	TRBV19	CASSMDLAGGAKNIQYF	TGTGCCAGTAGTATGGACCTAGCGGGGGGAGCCAAAAACATTCAGTACTTC
TRBD2	NA	TRBJ2-7	TRBV28	CASSPGRAGYEQYF	TGTGCCAGCAGCCCCGGGAGGGCCGGATACGAGCAGTACTTC
TRBD2	few	TRBJ2-7	TRBV2	CASSVGRANEQYF	TGTGCCAGCAGTGTGGGGAGGGCCAACGAGCAGTACTTC
NA	few	TRBJ2-1	TRBV5-4	CASSLRGGANFYNEQFF	TGTGCCAGCAGCTTAAGAGGGGGAGCGAATTTCTACAATGAGCAGTTCTTC
NA	NA	TRBJ2-1	TRBV7-9	CASSPARADTRNEQFF	TGTGCCAGCAGCCCAGCAAGAGCTGACACCCGAAATGAGCAGTTCTTC
NA	NA	TRBJ2-3	TRBV6-6	CASDRDTTDTQYF	TGTGCCAGCGACCGGGACACCACAGATACGCAGTATTTT
NA	few	TRBJ2-6	TRBV7-3	CASSSQGSLAGANVLTF	TGTGCCAGCAGCTCACAGGGTAGTCTAGCTGGGGCCAACGTCCTGACTTTC
TRBD1	NA	TRBJ2-6	TRBV6-1	CASSARQGAGANVLTF	TGTGCCAGCAGTGCAAGACAGGGGGCTGGGGCCAACGTCCTGACTTTC
NA	NA	TRBJ1-2	TRBV14	CASSQVASRDLLYGYTF	TGTGCCAGCAGCCAAGTGGCAAGTAGGGACTTACTCTATGGCTACACCTTC
TRBD1	NA	TRBJ1-2	TRBV11-2	CASSSDRVFWYGYTF	TGTGCCAGCAGCTCCGACAGGGTATTTTGGTATGGCTACACCTTC
TRBD2	NA	TRBJ2-2	TRBV5-1	CASSLTGLADTGELFF	TGCGCCAGCAGCTTGACGGGACTAGCGGACACCGGGGAGCTGTTTTTT